This T cell receptor (beta chain) was documented in a study of blood T cell repertoires in COVID-19. Overall study context: Researchers got acute and convalescent COVID-19 samples from the United States, Italy and Spain. The analysed material was cDNA or gDNA that came from T cells, B-cell-depleted T cells, or PBMCs.

This CDR3 contains 14 residues. Germline V gene sequence: CDR1 SGHRS, CDR2 YFSETQ. The V gene end was trimmed by 2 bases and the J gene end by 4 bases; junction bases not matched to a gene: 1. Per the authors' pipeline: Nucleated cell number was recorded as an estimate derived from reference gene primer amplification. Assay used: immunoSEQ multiplex PCR; TCRdb lists only in-frame clones, some missing. Clone size and V and J calls were adopted from that table, with D and trimming inferred from the DNA. In the table there are under 150,000 clones, about 80% of which are singletons. The chain combines TRBV5-1 with TRBJ2-5, with TRBD1 matching over 11 bases. Material: peripheral blood. This sequence was found in a man between 40 and 49 years old with active or convalescent COVID-19. The CDR3 DNA follows: TGCGCCAGCAGCTTCGGGACAGGGGGAGAGACCCAGTACTTC. It encodes CASSFGTGGETQYF.